The 2 T cell receptor beta chains listed next were all sequenced from one sample in a study of breast tumors, draining lymph nodes, adjacent tissues. TCRdb re-analysed the multiplex PCR reads in MiXCR, keeping a single row per CDR3 protein. Of roughly 86,000 distinct CDR3 sequences in the sample, roughly 19% were seen once. Breast cancer patients provided tissue from their axillary draining lymph nodes. The sequencing input was axillary lymph node tissue. These receptors all stem from a female donor with breast cancer. Some clones in this sample may be carry-over from other donors' samples.

The chain carries TRBV6-1 and TRBJ1-3; TRBD1 is a possible D gene (5 bases). The CDR3 has 17 amino acids. CDR1 is MNHNS and CDR2 is SASEGT in the germline V gene. V dropped 5 bases and J dropped 0 bases, with 17 bases sitting between them. CDR3 DNA sequence: TGTGCCAGCAGTTTTCCCTCCGGGGCGCCCTCTGGAAACACCATATATTTT. As protein: CASSFPSGAPSGNTIYF.

On this clonotype: A much bigger clone sits one base away, suggesting this may be a read error. J is TRBJ1-2 and V is TRBV9; D might be TRBD1 (5 bases). CDR1 is SGDLS and CDR2 is YYNGEE in the germline V gene. The CDR3 runs 14 residues. The CDR3 bases are TGTGCCAGCAGCGTTTCGCAGGGCCGCGAGGGCTACGCCTTC. Its translation: CASSVSQGREGYAF.